This T cell receptor (beta chain) was obtained from a study of blood T cell repertoires in COVID-19. Germline V gene sequence: CDR1 SEHNR, CDR2 FQNEAQ (reference sequence). The V end was cut by 2 bases, the J end by 7 bases, with 17 bases between. The CDR3 contains 15 residues. Sequenced by immunoSEQ multiplex PCR; TCRdb stores in-frame clones only, minus some. The sample carries roughly 120,000 clones, 85% recorded once. The sequenced sample was peripheral blood. The TCR comes from an elderly man with acute or convalescent COVID-19. The rearrangement joins TRBV7-9 to TRBJ1-2, with TRBD1 as a possible D gene (6 bases). The CDR3 is CASSLTFGRGIGYTF. The CDR3 nucleotides read TGTGCCAGCAGCTTAACGTTCGGCAGGGGTATTGGCTACACCTTC.